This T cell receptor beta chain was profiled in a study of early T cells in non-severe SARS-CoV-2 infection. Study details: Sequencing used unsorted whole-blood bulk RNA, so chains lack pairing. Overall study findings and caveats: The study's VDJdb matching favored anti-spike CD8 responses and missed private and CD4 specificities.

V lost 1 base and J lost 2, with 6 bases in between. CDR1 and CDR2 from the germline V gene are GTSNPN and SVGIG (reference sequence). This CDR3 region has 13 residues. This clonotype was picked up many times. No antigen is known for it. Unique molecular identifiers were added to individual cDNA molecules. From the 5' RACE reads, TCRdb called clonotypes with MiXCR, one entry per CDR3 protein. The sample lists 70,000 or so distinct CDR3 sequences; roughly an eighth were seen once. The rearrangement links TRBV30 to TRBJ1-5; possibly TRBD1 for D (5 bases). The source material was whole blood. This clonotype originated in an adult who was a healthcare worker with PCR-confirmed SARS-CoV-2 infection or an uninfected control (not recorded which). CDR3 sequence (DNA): TGTGCCTGGAGTGGGGGGGGCAATCAGCCCCAGCATTTT. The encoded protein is CAWSGGGNQPQHF.